This TCR beta chain was observed in a study of blood T cell repertoires in COVID-19. On the study more broadly: The origin of the acute and convalescent COVID-19 samples was the United States, Italy and Spain.

Germline CDR1 and CDR2: MNHEY and SVGAGI. Deletions cut 8 bases from V and 0 bases from J, with 13 bases between. The CDR3 totals 14 residues. Generated by immunoSEQ multiplex PCR, the TCRdb table keeps only in-frame clones and is missing some. The data show some 40,000 clones, with over 80% seen just once and 35% to 55% held by the top ten. Sequences were obtained from peripheral blood. This sequence originates from a woman at least 80 years old with acute or convalescent COVID-19. The gene calls are TRBV6-5 and TRBJ1-1; D ambiguous. CDR3 loop: CASQPGRLNTEAFF. The CDR3, as DNA: TGTGCCAGCCAGCCAGGTCGTTTGAACACTGAAGCTTTCTTT.